This T cell receptor (beta chain) was captured in a study of cytomegalovirus exposure and HLA in healthy donors. As to this clone: The target antigen is unknown.

Findings and caveats of the study: Among donors in an Asian-associated ancestry cluster, a later analysis reportedly found fewer N-insertions than the roughly 700-donor mean. Per published accounts, TCR beta sequences correctly predicted the HLA-A and HLA-B alleles of most subjects.

V was shortened by 2 bases and J by 2 bases, with 15 bases between the two germline ends. This CDR3 is 17 amino acids long. The germline V gene encodes CDR1 SGHTA and CDR2 FQGNSA. A multiplex PCR was run with 60 Vbeta primers and 13 Jbeta primers. The repertoire was sequenced with immunoSEQ multiplex PCR; TCRdb's copy has only in-frame clones and lacks some. Here the sample spans more than 80,000 clones, under 85% being singletons. Donors likely had unrecorded immune exposures despite being nominally healthy when sampled. The receptor was derived from a woman in her seventies in good health and CMV-seropositive. V gene TRBV7-2 combines with J gene TRBJ2-2, with a possible D match to TRBD2 (5 bases). The sequencing input was PBMCs. The CDR3 DNA reads as TGTGCCAGCAGCTTACAGCTAGCTCTCCACAACACCGGGGAGCTGTTTTTT. Translation gives CASSLQLALHNTGELFF.